The 7 T cell receptor beta chains below come from one sample, sequenced in a study of T cells after yellow fever vaccination. TCRdb recomputed calls from the 5' RACE reads with MiXCR, one row per CDR3 protein. The sample carries around 100,000 distinct CDR3 sequences, 5.8% recorded once. The material sequenced was CD8+ T cells sorted from PBMCs, taken 10 days after the yellow fever booster vaccination. These receptors were collected from a man in his late teens or twenties who received the YFV17D yellow fever vaccine.

In its sample, this clonotype was seen a few times. This chain uses TRBV6-5 with TRBJ1-4; no definite D call. CDR3 length equals 16 residues. The V and J ends lost 0 bases and 5 bases respectively, with 13 bases between them. Germline CDR1 reads MNHEY; CDR2 reads SVGAGI. CDR3 sequence: CASSYSIRSLNEKLFF. The DNA for the CDR3 is TGTGCCAGCAGTTACTCGATTCGCAGTTTGAATGAAAAACTGTTTTTT.

The J gene is TRBJ2-7, the V gene TRBV28; TRBD1 matches 9 bases. The CDR3 has 14 amino acids. The germline V gene has CDR1 MDHEN and CDR2 SYDVKM. Unmatched junction bases numbered 5, after V lost 5 bases and J lost 3 bases. CDR3 nucleotides: TGTGCCAGCAGTCCCGGGACAGGGTTCTACGAGCAGTACGTC. Protein sequence: CASSPGTGFYEQYV.

The chain recombines TRBV11-2 with TRBJ2-7, with TRBD1 identical over 9 bases. With V trimmed by 11 bases and J by 2 bases, 7 bases remained unmatched. There are 13 residues in the CDR3. Germline CDR1 reads SGHAT; CDR2 reads FQNNGV. CDR3 coding DNA: TGTGCCTACATATGGACAGGGGCCTACGAGCAGTACTTC. This codes for CAYIWTGAYEQYF.

Here the CDR3 reads CASSDGTGAYEQYV. In DNA form, the CDR3 reads TGTGCCAGCAGTGATGGGACAGGGGCCTACGAGCAGTACGTC. The chain has TRBV2 and TRBJ2-7; 10 nucleotides align to TRBD1. Germline CDR1 SNHLY, CDR2 FYNNEI. The CDR3 runs 14 residues. The V gene end was trimmed by 3 bases and the J gene end by 2 bases; junction bases not matched to a gene: 1.

The chain employs TRBV3-1 and TRBJ1-2, with a tentative D call TRBD1 (6 bases). The CDR3 is 14 amino acids. Trimming stripped 4 bases from V and 2 bases from J, with 11 bases between. Germline lookup yields CDR1 LGHDT and CDR2 YNNKEL (reference sequence). The CDR3 DNA is TGTGCCAGCAGCCGGGGACAAGGGAACTATGGCTACACCTTC. Amino acids: CASSRGQGNYGYTF.

This chain connects TRBV4-3 to TRBJ2-6; TRBD1 is a possible D gene (5 bases). CDR1 is LGHNA, CDR2 YSLEER, per germline. CDR3 length equals 18 residues. Trimming took 0 bases from V and 1 from J, leaving 13 bases between them. CDR3 nucleotides: TGCGCCAGCAGCCAAGATCACGGTCCAGGGTCTGGGGCCAACGTCCTGACTTTC. It translates to CASSQDHGPGSGANVLTF.

This clonotype was counted many times. The chain carries TRBV4-1 and TRBJ1-5; D gene uncertain. CDR3 length: 15 residues. The V gene's germline CDR1 is MGHRA and CDR2 YSYEKL. Trimming cost V 4 bases and J 0 bases, with 10 bases left between them. This CDR3 is CASSPRAISNQPQHF. CDR3 in DNA: TGCGCCAGCAGCCCCCGGGCAATTAGCAATCAGCCCCAGCATTTT.